This T cell receptor (beta chain) was sequenced for a study of shared clonotypes between healthy human individuals (dated by TCRdb to between 2020 and 2021). With regard to the full study: A few men and two women, aged 18 to 49 years, made up the cohort. For each donor, three plates each were used for CD4 naive and CD4 memory, two plates were used for CD8 naive, and one plate was used for CD8 memory. To estimate repertoire size and how much clonotype sharing occurs between individuals, the study deeply sequenced the blood TCR repertoires of a handful of healthy adults. To increase sequencing depth and limit assay-specific biases, different laboratories used diverse techniques to prepare libraries and sequence TCR repertoires. Per donor, leukapheresis produced somewhere between about 0.8 and 9 billion PBMCs. Here is what the overall study found, with its caveats: Sampling was limited to blood, and TCR repertoires in tissue likely differ from TCR repertoires in blood. Incomplete sequencing was indicated by rarefaction of sorted-subset datasets, despite the large sequencing depth. Larger estimated clonotype richness was generally found for naive subsets than for memory subsets. Pairwise subsampling led to the expectation that sequencing depth would affect the degree of clonotype sharing among donors. When a handful of donors were compared, the shared fraction of clonotypes was around 5% for naive CD4, approximately 3.3% for naive CD8, 2.3% for memory CD4, and less than 0.45% for memory CD8. Because the study included a small number of donors, the genetic and exposure-history diversity represented was limited. Higher generation probabilities were observed for clonotypes shared by all four sorted-subset donors than for non-shared clonotypes.

The V and J ends are trimmed by 6 bases and 10 bases, leaving 15 bases between them. The germline V gene (reference sequence) sets CDR1 to MNHNY and CDR2 to SVGAGI. From its cysteine to its phenylalanine, the CDR3 spans 12 amino acids. Only the CDR3 DNA is retained, 36 bases long and in frame from the first base. Using the deep immunoSEQ assay, TCR CDR3 regions were amplified from genomic DNA by multiplex PCR. For each cell subset, the extracted genomic DNA was distributed evenly across all wells of several immunoSEQ 96-well plates, and each plate served as one replicate. Each replicate PCR for sorted subsets received roughly 200 ng genomic DNA, equal to roughly 30,000 T cell genomes. Purified libraries were measured with a Qubit 3.0 fluorometer, size-checked on a Bioanalyzer 2100, and measured again with the KAPA Library Quantification kit. Every immunoSEQ 96-well plate was sequenced on a dedicated single-read 150-cycle Illumina NextSeq 550 flow cell. The original pipeline was this. Because only junctional sequences without quality scores were contained in the immunoSEQ output, filtering matching that applied to full-length reads could not be performed. To assign V/J genes and CDR3, sequences were annotated against IMGT germline references using PyIR, a Python wrapper for IgBLAST v1.9. Reads were filtered out if the reads had weak V/J assignments (E-value above 1e-6), no CDR3, stop codons, out-of-frame junctions, or ambiguous translated residues. V3J clonotypes were defined as sequences sharing the same inferred V gene, J gene, and CDR3 amino acid sequence. Percentage overlap between repertoires was calculated by dividing the number of shared unique clonotypes by the size of the smaller repertoire. Three approaches were used to assess repertoire richness: RTK rarefaction, the Chao1 estimator, and Recon v2.1 estimates of unobserved clonotypes. Generation probabilities for all TCRbeta clonotypes obtained by the gDNA method from a handful of donors were computed using OLGA. The source is immuneACCESS, and TCRdb retained only in-frame sequences with V and J called. Part of the clones is not carried over; for the studies checked, unresolved V genes explain less than half of this, and the remainder is unexplained. Clone size and V and J calls were adopted from that table, with D and trimming inferred from the DNA. The sample data list 900,000 to 1,200,000 clones, and around 82% of these were observed just once. Together, the top ten hold around 0.61% of the sample.

There are many counts of this clone. The antigen this receptor binds is unknown. Base qualities are not at hand, and no much larger clone is one base apart. The donors were healthy, HIV-negative adults who had no recently reported acute infections or vaccinations. All donors were Caucasian adults living in Nashville, Tennessee, USA. Magnetic negative selection was used to enrich CD4+ T cells, after which naive cells were positively selected on CD45RA and the negative fraction became the memory subset. After blood collection by leukapheresis, PBMCs were isolated using Ficoll-Histopaque density gradient centrifugation and then cryopreserved in the vapor phase of liquid nitrogen. Purity and quantity of every magnetically sorted T cell population were checked by analytical flow cytometry. Genomic DNA was isolated from each sorted fraction and quantified by UV absorbance on a Nanodrop 2000c.

The rearrangement joined TRBV6-6 to TRBJ1-1, with TRBD1 perhaps the D gene, on 6 matching bases. This TCR was recovered from a man aged 18 to 35 in good health. Some clones in this sample may be carry-over from other donors' samples. The sequencing input was memory CD4+ T cells from PBMCs. The cell subset or site label corresponds to: CD45RA-negative fraction. The DNA sequence reads TGTGCCAGCAGCTCCCCGACAGGACGAGCTTTCTTT. This encodes CASSSPTGRAFF.